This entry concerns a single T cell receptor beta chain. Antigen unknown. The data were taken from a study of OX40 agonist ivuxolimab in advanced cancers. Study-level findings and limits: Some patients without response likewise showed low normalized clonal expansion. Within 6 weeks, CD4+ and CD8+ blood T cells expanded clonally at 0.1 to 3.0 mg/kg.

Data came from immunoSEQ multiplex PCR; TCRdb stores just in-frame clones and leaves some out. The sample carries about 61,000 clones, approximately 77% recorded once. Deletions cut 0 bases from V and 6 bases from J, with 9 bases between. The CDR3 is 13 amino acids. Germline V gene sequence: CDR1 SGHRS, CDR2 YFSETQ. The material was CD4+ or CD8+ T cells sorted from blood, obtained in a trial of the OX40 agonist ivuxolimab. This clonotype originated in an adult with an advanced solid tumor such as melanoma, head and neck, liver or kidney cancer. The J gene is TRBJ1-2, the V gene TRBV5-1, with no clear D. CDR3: CASSLDGSDGYTF. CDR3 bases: TGCGCCAGCAGCTTGGATGGCTCGGATGGCTACACCTTC.